These 24 T cell receptor beta chains were sequenced from one sample in a study of blood T cell repertoires in COVID-19 (dated by TCRdb to about 2020). Library construction relied on the immunoSEQ multiplex PCR assay. TCRdb holds this immuneACCESS table with in-frame rearrangements only. Some clones are missing; in checked studies, unresolved V genes explain under half, and the rest has no known cause. Recorded for this sample are roughly 190,000 clones; about 88% of them occurred a single time. The top ten clonotypes cover less than 1.5% of the sample. The sample taken for sequencing was peripheral blood. The source is a man younger than 45 with acute or convalescent COVID-19.

The chain joins TRBV30 to TRBJ1-1, with D uncertain. The CDR3 loop spans 13 amino acids. Germline CDR1 reads GTSNPN; CDR2 reads SVGIG (reference sequence). V was pared by 2 bases and J by 2 bases, with 9 bases between. CDR3 sequence: CAWSLRQNTEAFF. CDR3 DNA sequence: TGTGCCTGGAGTTTGAGGCAAAACACTGAAGCTTTCTTT.

The genes are TRBV9 and TRBJ1-2, with unresolved D. V lost 4 bases to trimming and J lost 1 base, with 17 bases between them. The CDR3 is made up of 16 amino acids. Germline V CDR1 and CDR2: SGDLS, YYNGEE. CDR3 protein: CASSPTTNVINYGYTF. The CDR3 DNA reads as TGTGCCAGCAGCCCCACGACAAACGTTATTAACTATGGCTACACCTTC. Full variable domain (outside the CDR3, taken from reference TRBV9 and TRBJ1-2): DSGVTQTPKHLITATGQRVTLRCSPRSGDLSVYWYQQSLDQGLQFLIQYYNGEERAKGNILERFSAQQFPDLHSELNLSSLELGDSALYFCASSPTTNVINYGYTFGSGTRLTVV.

The chain combines TRBV10-3 with TRBJ2-7; 8 bases agree with TRBD1. The V gene end was trimmed by 7 bases and the J gene end by 0 bases; junction bases not matched to a gene: 2. Germline lookup yields CDR1 ENHRY and CDR2 SYGVKD. The CDR3 totals 13 residues. In DNA form, the CDR3 reads TGTGCCATCACAACAGGGGGCTCCTACGAGCAGTACTTC. As protein: CAITTGGSYEQYF.

This chain uses TRBV3-1 (or the pseudogene TRBV3-2) with TRBJ2-5, with 15 nucleotides matching TRBD2. The germline V gene has CDR1 LGHDT and CDR2 YNNKEL (reference sequence). Unmatched junction bases numbered 12, after V lost 4 bases and J lost 6 bases. The CDR3 covers 18 residues. The CDR3 protein is CASSRRTSGGAILKTQYF. CDR3 nucleotides: TGTGCCAGCAGCCGGCGGACTAGCGGGGGGGCCATCCTGAAGACCCAGTACTTC.

This clone appeared a single time. This CDR3 reads CASLGGQYFTDTQYF. The CDR3 nucleotides are TGTGCCAGCCTTGGGGGACAGTACTTCACAGATACGCAGTATTTT. This chain links TRBV6-6 with TRBJ2-3; 7 nucleotides match TRBD1. CDR1 and CDR2 (germline): MNHNY, SVGAGI (reference sequence). CDR3 length: 15 amino acids. V shed 8 bases and J 2 bases; nucleotides not matched to a gene: 10.

This chain uses TRBV2 with TRBJ1-5; 9 bases map to TRBD1. Germline CDR1 is SNHLY and CDR2 is FYNNEI. CDR3 size: 16 residues. After removal of 5 bases from V and 0 bases from J, the junction contained 5 bases not matched to a gene. As DNA, the CDR3 is TGTGCCAGCAGTCCGGGACAGGGTTATAGCAATCAGCCCCAGCATTTT. Translating it yields CASSPGQGYSNQPQHF.

This chain connects TRBV19 to TRBJ2-7, with D maybe TRBD1 (5 bases). Trimming pared 2 bases from V and 2 bases from J, leaving 13 bases between. The CDR3 is made up of 15 amino acids. Germline CDR1 LNHDA, CDR2 SQIVND (reference sequence). The CDR3 nucleotides are TGTGCCAGTAGTATATCTTTCACAGGAACCTACGAGCAGTACTTC. This codes for CASSISFTGTYEQYF. The variable domain in full, completed from reference TRBV19 and TRBJ2-7, reads DGGITQSPKYLFRKEGQNVTLSCEQNLNHDAMYWYRQDPGQGLRLIYYSQIVNDFQKGDIAEGYSVSREKKESFPLTVTSAQKNPTAFYLCASSISFTGTYEQYFGPGTRLTVT.

The chain carries TRBV7-9 and TRBJ2-3; D unclear. V lost 1 base and J lost 2, with 7 bases in between. Germline V gives CDR1 SEHNR, CDR2 FQNEAQ (reference sequence). This CDR3 is built from 14 residues. CDR3 DNA sequence: TGTGCCAGCAGCTTAGTCTCTACCACAGATACGCAGTATTTT. Translation: CASSLVSTTDTQYF.

V usage is TRBV9 and J usage is TRBJ2-1; 9 bases agree with TRBD2. Unmatched junction bases numbered 8, after V lost 0 bases and J lost 4 bases. The CDR3 extends over 17 amino acids. In germline, CDR1 is SGDLS, CDR2 YYNGEE. CDR3 residues: CASSVALTSGYYNEQFF. Written as DNA, the CDR3 is TGTGCCAGCAGCGTAGCACTCACTAGCGGGTATTACAATGAGCAGTTCTTC.

The chain links TRBV11-2 to TRBJ1-6, with D possibly TRBD1 on 5 matching bases. V was clipped by 5 bases and J by 8 bases, with 19 bases between them. The germline V gene has CDR1 SGHAT and CDR2 FQNNGV. The CDR3 consists of 16 residues. Here the CDR3 reads CASSRNRPGWDSPLHF. The CDR3 nucleotides are TGTGCCAGCAGCCGAAACCGCCCAGGGTGGGATTCACCCCTCCACTTT. The full variable domain, its missing parts supplied by reference TRBV11-2 and TRBJ1-6, is EAGVAQSPRYKIIEKRQSVAFWCNPISGHATLYWYQQILGQGPKLLIQFQNNGVVDDSQLPKDRFSAERLKGVDSTLKIQPAKLEDSAVYLCASSRNRPGWDSPLHFGNGTRLTVT.

Here the CDR3 DNA reads TGTGCCAGCAGTGAAGGTAATAACAGGGTTAATCAGCCCCAGCATTTT. Translation: CASSEGNNRVNQPQHF. The J gene is TRBJ1-5, the V gene TRBV6-1; D is possibly TRBD1 (6 bases). The CDR3 is 16 residues long. Deletions cut 1 base from V and 4 bases from J, with 14 bases between. Germline lookup yields CDR1 MNHNS and CDR2 SASEGT.

Here the CDR3 reads CASSLPLNTEAFF. Here the CDR3 DNA reads TGTGCCAGCAGTTTACCCTTGAACACTGAAGCTTTCTTT. The rearrangement links TRBV12-3 or TRBV12-4 to TRBJ1-1; no clear D gene. The germline V and J ends were trimmed by 2 bases and 0 bases, with 4 bases remaining between them. This CDR3 spans 13 amino acids.

The chain employs TRBV12-3 or TRBV12-4 and TRBJ1-2; a possible D gene is TRBD1 (5 bases). The CDR3 covers 12 residues. V shed 3 bases and J shed 7 bases, with 9 bases lying between them. CDR3 amino acids: CASSFDSSGYTF. Here the CDR3 DNA reads TGTGCCAGCAGTTTTGACAGCTCTGGCTACACCTTC.

V is TRBV6-4 and J is TRBJ2-5; TRBD2 aligns across 12 bases. Germline CDR1 and CDR2: MRHNA and SNTAGT. CDR3 size: 16 residues. Trimming removed 2 bases from V and 7 bases from J; junction bases left unmatched: 8. Written as DNA, the CDR3 is TGTGCCAGCAGTGACCCTAGCGGGAGGGCCCTGGCGACCCAGTACTTC. This translates into CASSDPSGRALATQYF.

The gene calls are TRBV30 and TRBJ1-2, with a tentative D call TRBD1 (6 bases). In germline, CDR1 is GTSNPN, CDR2 SVGIG (reference sequence). The V end was cut by 4 bases, the J end by 13 bases, with 19 bases between. The CDR3 totals 12 residues. CDR3 protein: CAWKRDLIGGTF. In DNA, the CDR3 is TGTGCCTGGAAGAGGGACCTTATAGGGGGCACCTTC.

V gene TRBV10-2 combines with J gene TRBJ2-7; D gene unclear. CDR1 and CDR2 from the germline V gene are WSHSY and SAAADI. This CDR3 is 15 amino acids long. V was pared by 2 bases and J by 6 bases, with 17 bases between. CDR3 loop: CASSEGYAFTGEQYF. Here the CDR3 DNA reads TGCGCCAGCAGTGAGGGCTACGCCTTTACGGGCGAGCAGTACTTC.

The chain is built from TRBV28 and TRBJ1-2, with D possibly being TRBD1 (5 bases). V was trimmed by 5 bases and J by 2 bases, leaving 12 bases between them. Germline V gene lookup returns CDR1 MDHEN and CDR2 SYDVKM. This CDR3 comprises 14 residues. CDR3 in amino acids: CASSGGAQNYGYTF. In nucleotides, the CDR3 is TGTGCCAGCAGTGGCGGGGCCCAAAACTATGGCTACACCTTC.

This clone was counted a few times. CDR3 protein: CASSLKAGSPLHF. CDR3 nucleotide sequence: TGTGCCAGCAGTTTAAAGGCGGGGTCACCCCTCCACTTT. This chain uses TRBV27 with TRBJ1-6; D remains ambiguous. Trimming stripped 2 bases from V and 10 bases from J, with 9 bases between. This CDR3 spans 13 amino acids. CDR1 and CDR2 (germline): MNHEY, SMNVEV (reference sequence).

The gene calls are TRBV30 and TRBJ1-5; no firm D call. Looked up from germline, CDR1 is GTSNPN and CDR2 is SVGIG (reference sequence). V lost 5 bases, J lost 0 bases, and 5 bases lay in between. The CDR3 loop spans 12 amino acids. CDR3 residues: CAWAYSNQPQHF. CDR3 nucleotide sequence: TGTGCCTGGGCTTATAGCAATCAGCCCCAGCATTTT. The entire variable domain, with the rest obtained from reference TRBV30 and TRBJ1-5, is as follows: SQTIHQWPATLVQPVGSPLSLECTVEGTSNPNLYWYRQAAGRGLQLLFYSVGIGQISSEVPQNLSASRPQDRQFILSSKKLLLSDSGFYLCAWAYSNQPQHFGDGTRLSIL.

In the case of this clone: Within the sample, other DNA sequences also encode this same CDR3. J is TRBJ2-7 and V is TRBV2; TRBD1 agrees at 9 bases. The CDR3 is 13 amino acids. The ends lost 5 bases at V and 9 bases at J; junction bases unmatched: 8. Germline CDR1 and CDR2: SNHLY and FYNNEI. The CDR3 here is CASSRDRGSVQYF. As DNA, the CDR3 is TGTGCCAGCAGTCGAGACAGGGGGTCTGTGCAGTACTTC.

The V call is TRBV14, the J call TRBJ2-5; weak D call: TRBD1 (5 bases). The CDR3 loop spans 13 amino acids. Per germline, CDR1 SGHDN and CDR2 FVKESK. Trimming took off 3 bases at V and 3 bases at J, with 8 bases between the two ends. The CDR3: CASSQFREETQYF. The DNA for the CDR3 is TGTGCCAGCAGCCAGTTCAGGGAAGAGACCCAGTACTTC.

This sequence joins TRBV5-5 and TRBJ2-3; 7 bases are a match to TRBD1. The CDR3 is made up of 13 amino acids. Unmatched junction bases numbered 3, after V lost 2 bases and J lost 6 bases. The germline V gene has CDR1 SGHKS and CDR2 YYEKEE (reference sequence). The CDR3 spells CASSLQGSDTQYF. The CDR3 DNA reads as TGTGCCAGCAGCTTACAGGGGTCCGATACGCAGTATTTT.

This clone showed up just once. J is TRBJ2-7 and V is TRBV28; TRBD1 is a possible D gene (7 bases). CDR1 and CDR2 (germline): MDHEN, SYDVKM. Trimming took 7 bases from V and 5 from J, leaving 18 bases between them. This CDR3 region has 14 residues. CDR3 in amino acids: CASTRTGEVDEQYF. CDR3 DNA sequence: TGTGCCAGCACCCGAACAGGGGAGGTTGACGAGCAGTACTTC. Full variable domain (outside the CDR3, taken from reference TRBV28 and TRBJ2-7): DVKVTQSSRYLVKRTGEKVFLECVQDMDHENMFWYRQDPGLGLRLIYFSYDVKMKEKGDIPEGYSVSREKKERFSLILESASTNQTSMYLCASTRTGEVDEQYFGPGTRLTVT.

V usage is TRBV9 and J usage is TRBJ2-5; 7 nucleotides align to TRBD2. The V gene's germline CDR1 is SGDLS and CDR2 YYNGEE. V shed 4 bases and J 5 bases; nucleotides not matched to a gene: 11. The CDR3 runs to 15 residues. CDR3 sequence reads: CASSLLGGSSETQYF. CDR3 nucleotides: TGTGCCAGCAGCCTCTTGGGGGGGTCTTCGGAGACCCAGTACTTC. Looking up the rest from reference TRBV9 and TRBJ2-5 gives the full variable domain: DSGVTQTPKHLITATGQRVTLRCSPRSGDLSVYWYQQSLDQGLQFLIQYYNGEERAKGNILERFSAQQFPDLHSELNLSSLELGDSALYFCASSLLGGSSETQYFGPGTRLLVL.